This paragraph covers one TCR beta chain sequence. Its antigen is not yet known. Base qualities were left out, and no much larger clone turns up one base away. The study evaluated CTLA-4 blockade (ipilimumab) given together with focal radiation therapy in patients who had chemo-refractory metastatic non-small-cell lung cancer. This sample is part of a study of radiotherapy plus CTLA-4 blockade in lung cancer (dated by TCRdb to 2016 to 2018). For the study in its entirety: Objective responses were observed in 18% of enrolled patients, and disease control was achieved in roughly 29%.

Study-wide findings and limitations: After treatment with radiotherapy and ipilimumab, TCR clones that came from tumors expanded in the peripheral blood. The strongest predictors of response, as reported, were early dynamic changes in blood T cell clones along with a rise in serum interferon-beta after radiation.

Libraries were built with the immunoSEQ multiplex PCR assay. In its TCRdb copy, this immuneACCESS table keeps in-frame sequences only and misses some clones. Where compared with another copy, unresolved V genes explain less than half of these, and the others have no known cause. Present in this sample are some 110,000 clones, more than 65% of which were seen just once. Roughly 3.1% of the sample is in the top ten clones. Cut back by 1 base and 1 base, the V and J ends lie 14 bases apart. From the cysteine up to the phenylalanine, the CDR3 has a length of 16 residues. The retained sequence is limited to the CDR3, 48 bases, with the frame set at the first base. CDR1 and CDR2, looked up from the germline V gene (reference sequence), are SEHNR and FQNEAQ.

The sequenced sample was peripheral blood, obtained from a patient treated with radiotherapy plus ipilimumab. The TCR was taken from a human donor with non-small cell lung cancer that progressed on radiotherapy plus ipilimumab. Some clones in this sample may be carry-over from other donors' samples. The V gene is TRBV7-9 and the J gene is TRBJ2-7; a weak D assignment points to TRBD1 (6 bases agree). The CDR3: CASSLVKQGTSYEQYF. The nucleotide sequence reads as follows: TGTGCCAGCAGCTTAGTTAAACAGGGAACGTCCTACGAGCAGTACTTC.